The clone carrying this TCR beta chain came up a few times. Its antigen is as yet unknown. Some clones are missing from TCRdb's copy, which holds only in-frame ones; the method was immunoSEQ multiplex PCR. The data hold about 83,000 clones, with 75% to 90% observed a single time. The data were taken from a study of a mutant IDH1 vaccine in newly diagnosed glioma. Study-wide context: Antecedent treatment encompassed radiotherapy, temozolomide, or their combination; the majority received both. The V12 visit happened in week 35, and the V13 visit happened in week 47.

J gave up 3 bases and V 0 bases, and 3 bases lay outside the gene matches. CDR3 length: 16 amino acids. Germline V gives CDR1 SGDLS, CDR2 YYNGEE. Regarding time point: week 47, end of study. Vaccinated patients received 300 ug of mutant IDH1 20-mer peptide per dose, with topical imiquimod. This TCR was recovered from a middle-aged man with glioma. This rearrangement joins TRBV9 to TRBJ2-3, with 11 bases aligning to TRBD2. This specimen was PBMCs, taken from a glioma patient whose treatment included an IDH1 peptide vaccine. CDR3 protein: CASSVGSGGATDTQYF. In nucleotides, the CDR3 is TGTGCCAGCAGCGTAGGTAGCGGGGGGGCTACAGATACGCAGTATTTT.